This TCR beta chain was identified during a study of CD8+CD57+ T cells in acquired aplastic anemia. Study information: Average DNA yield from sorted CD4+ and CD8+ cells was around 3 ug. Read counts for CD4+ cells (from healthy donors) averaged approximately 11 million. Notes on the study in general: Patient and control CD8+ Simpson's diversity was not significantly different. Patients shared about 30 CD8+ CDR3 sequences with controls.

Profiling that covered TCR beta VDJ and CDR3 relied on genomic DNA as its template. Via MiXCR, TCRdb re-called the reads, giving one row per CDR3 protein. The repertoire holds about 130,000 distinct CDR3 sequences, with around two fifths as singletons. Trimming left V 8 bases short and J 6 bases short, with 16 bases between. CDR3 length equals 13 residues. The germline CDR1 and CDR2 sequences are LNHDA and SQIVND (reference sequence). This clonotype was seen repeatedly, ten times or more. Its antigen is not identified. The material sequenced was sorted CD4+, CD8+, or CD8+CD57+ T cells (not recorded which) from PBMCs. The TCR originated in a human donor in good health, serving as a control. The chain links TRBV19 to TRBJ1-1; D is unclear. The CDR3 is CASALHTAAEAFF. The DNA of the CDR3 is TGTGCCAGTGCGCTTCATACGGCCGCTGAAGCTTTCTTT.